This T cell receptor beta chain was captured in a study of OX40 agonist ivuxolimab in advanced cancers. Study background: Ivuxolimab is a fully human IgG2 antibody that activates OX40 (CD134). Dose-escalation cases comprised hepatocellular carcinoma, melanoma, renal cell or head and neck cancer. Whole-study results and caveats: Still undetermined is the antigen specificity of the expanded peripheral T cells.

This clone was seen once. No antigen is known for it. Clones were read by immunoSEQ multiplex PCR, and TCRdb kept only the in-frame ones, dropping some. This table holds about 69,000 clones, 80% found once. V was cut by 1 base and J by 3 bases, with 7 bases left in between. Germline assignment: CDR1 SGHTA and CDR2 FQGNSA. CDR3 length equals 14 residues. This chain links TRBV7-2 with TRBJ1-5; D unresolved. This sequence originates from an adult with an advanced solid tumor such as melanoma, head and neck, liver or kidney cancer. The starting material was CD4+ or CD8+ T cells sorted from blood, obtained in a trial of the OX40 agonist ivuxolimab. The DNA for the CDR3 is TGTGCCAGCAGCTTAGGGGCCATCAATCAGCCCCAGCATTTT. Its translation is CASSLGAINQPQHF.